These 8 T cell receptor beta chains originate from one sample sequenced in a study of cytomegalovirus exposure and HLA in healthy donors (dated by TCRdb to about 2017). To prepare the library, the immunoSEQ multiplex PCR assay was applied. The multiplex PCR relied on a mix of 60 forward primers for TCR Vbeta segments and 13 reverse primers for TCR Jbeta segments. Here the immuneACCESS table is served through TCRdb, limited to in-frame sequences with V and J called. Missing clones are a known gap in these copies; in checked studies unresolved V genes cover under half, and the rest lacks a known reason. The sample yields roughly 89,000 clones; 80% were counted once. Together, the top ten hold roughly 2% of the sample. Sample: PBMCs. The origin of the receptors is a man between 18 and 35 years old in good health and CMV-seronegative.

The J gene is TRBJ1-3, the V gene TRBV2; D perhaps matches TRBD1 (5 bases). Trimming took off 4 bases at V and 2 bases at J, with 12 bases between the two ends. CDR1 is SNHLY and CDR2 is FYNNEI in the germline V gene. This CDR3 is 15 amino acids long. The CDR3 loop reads CASSAGLLAGNTIYF. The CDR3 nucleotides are TGTGCCAGCAGTGCAGGGCTGTTGGCTGGAAACACCATATATTTT.

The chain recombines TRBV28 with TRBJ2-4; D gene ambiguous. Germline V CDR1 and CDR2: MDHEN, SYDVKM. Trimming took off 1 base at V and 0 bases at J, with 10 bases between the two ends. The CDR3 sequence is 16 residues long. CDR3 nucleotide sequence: TGTGCCAGCAGTTTATTTGGCCCTTTAGCCAAAAACATTCAGTACTTC. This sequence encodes CASSLFGPLAKNIQYF.

The CDR3 DNA reads TGTGCCAGCAGCCCGCCCCGGGTCGCGAACACCGGGGAGCTGTTTTTT. Amino acids: CASSPPRVANTGELFF. The genes are TRBV9 and TRBJ2-2; D unclear. CDR3 length: 16 residues. Trimming cost V 4 bases and J 0 bases, with 13 bases left between them. CDR1 SGDLS and CDR2 YYNGEE come from the germline V gene.

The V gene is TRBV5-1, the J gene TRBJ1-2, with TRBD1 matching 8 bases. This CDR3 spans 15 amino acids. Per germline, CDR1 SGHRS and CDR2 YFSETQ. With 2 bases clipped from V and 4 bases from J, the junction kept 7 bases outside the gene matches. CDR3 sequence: CASSFGQGAGYGYTF. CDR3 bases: TGCGCCAGCAGCTTCGGGCAGGGGGCAGGCTATGGCTACACCTTC. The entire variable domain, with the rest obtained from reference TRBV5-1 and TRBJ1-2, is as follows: KAGVTQTPRYLIKTRGQQVTLSCSPISGHRSVSWYQQTPGQGLQFLFEYFSETQRNKGNFPGRFSGRQFSNSRSEMNVSTLELGDSALYLCASSFGQGAGYGYTFGSGTRLTVV.

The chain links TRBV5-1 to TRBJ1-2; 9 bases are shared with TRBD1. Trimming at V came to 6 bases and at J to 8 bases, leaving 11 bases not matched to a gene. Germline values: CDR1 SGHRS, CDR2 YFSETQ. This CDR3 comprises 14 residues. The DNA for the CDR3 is TGCGCCAGCATCGACCCCCGGGACAGGGAAGGCTACACCTTC. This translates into CASIDPRDREGYTF.

The CDR3 is CASSFRRGEGDEQYF. CDR3 DNA sequence: TGTGCCAGCAGCTTCCGACGCGGGGAGGGAGACGAGCAGTACTTC. The chain employs TRBV5-4 and TRBJ2-7; 7 nucleotides line up with TRBD2. The V gene's germline CDR1 is SGHNT and CDR2 YYREEE (reference sequence). This CDR3 contains 15 residues. With 2 bases clipped from V and 5 bases from J, the junction kept 10 bases outside the gene matches. The full variable domain, in which reference TRBV5-4 and TRBJ2-7 provide the parts outside the CDR3, is ETGVTQSPTHLIKTRGQQVTLRCSSQSGHNTVSWYQQALGQGPQFIFQYYREEENGRGNFPPRFSGLQFPNYSSELNVNALELDDSALYLCASSFRRGEGDEQYFGPGTRLTVT.

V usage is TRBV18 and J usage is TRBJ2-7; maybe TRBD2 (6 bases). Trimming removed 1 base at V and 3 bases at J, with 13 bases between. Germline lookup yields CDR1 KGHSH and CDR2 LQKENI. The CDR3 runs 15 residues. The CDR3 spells CASSPRGRLVYEQYF. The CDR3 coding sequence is TGTGCCAGCTCACCACGGGGGAGACTAGTCTACGAGCAGTACTTC.

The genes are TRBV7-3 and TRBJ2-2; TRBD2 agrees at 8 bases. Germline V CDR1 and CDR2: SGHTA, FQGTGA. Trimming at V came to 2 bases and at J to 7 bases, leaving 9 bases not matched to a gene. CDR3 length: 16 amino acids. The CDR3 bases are TGTGCCAGCAGCTTATCGGGACTAGGCGGTAGCGGGGAGCTGTTTTTT. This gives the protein CASSLSGLGGSGELFF. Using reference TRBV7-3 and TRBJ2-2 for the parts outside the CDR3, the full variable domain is GAGVSQTPSNKVTEKGKYVELRCDPISGHTALYWYRQSLGQGPEFLIYFQGTGAADDSGLPNDRFFAVRPEGSVSTLKIQRTERGDSAVYLCASSLSGLGGSGELFFGEGSRLTVL.